Listed below are T cell receptor beta chains from one sample, sequenced in a study of T cell responses to AZD1222 COVID-19 vaccine. Method: immunoSEQ multiplex PCR; TCRdb's copy keeps in-frame clones and lacks some. The table records around 200,000 clones, roughly 93% of them present only once. The specimen comprised peripheral blood, sampled on day 0 of AZD1222 vaccination. Receptor source: an adult in good health. CDR3s include the opening cysteine and the closing phenylalanine or tryptophan. A D gene is named only where the DNA matches it firmly. Not all rows give a size; the values are once, few, many and, for expanded clones, a class.

j_call	v_call	clone_size	d_call	cdr3_length	cdr3_aa	cdr3_nt
TRBJ1-5	TRBV6-2/TRBV6-3	.	TRBD1	17	CASRPFSGGDSNQPQHF	TGTGCCAGCAGACCTTTCTCAGGGGGGGATAGCAATCAGCCCCAGCATTTT
TRBJ1-5	TRBV19	.	.	14	CASSSRYSNQPQHF	TGTGCCAGTAGTAGTAGATATAGCAATCAGCCCCAGCATTTT
TRBJ1-2	TRBV30	.	.	12	CAWSEPGEGYTF	TGTGCCTGGAGTGAGCCAGGGGAAGGCTACACCTTC
TRBJ2-7	TRBV7-7	.	.	13	CASSPLAPYEQYF	TGTGCCAGCAGTCCTCTGGCTCCCTACGAGCAGTACTTC
TRBJ1-1	TRBV27	.	.	11	CASTSNTEAFF	TGTGCCAGCACATCGAACACTGAAGCTTTCTTT
TRBJ2-7	TRBV6-5	.	.	14	CASRGDLDSYEQYF	TGTGCCAGCAGGGGGGACTTAGACTCCTACGAGCAGTACTTC
TRBJ1-6	TRBV28	.	.	12	CASSLGTSPLHF	TGTGCCAGCAGTTTGGGGACTTCACCCCTCCACTTT
TRBJ2-1	TRBV27	.	TRBD1	17	CASSPKTGGFAYNEQFF	TGTGCCAGCAGTCCAAAGACAGGGGGCTTTGCCTACAATGAGCAGTTCTTC
TRBJ1-2	TRBV5-6	.	TRBD1	17	CASSSTRNRGGDYGYTF	TGTGCCAGCAGCTCGACCCGAAACAGGGGTGGGGACTATGGCTACACCTTC
TRBJ1-6	TRBV27	.	.	14	CASRRGNKALALHF	TGTGCCAGCAGGCGGGGGAATAAGGCTTTGGCCCTCCACTTT
TRBJ2-1	TRBV7-9	.	TRBD2	16	CASSPLSGRKYNEQFF	TGTGCCAGCAGTCCCCTAAGCGGGAGAAAATACAATGAGCAGTTCTTC
TRBJ1-1	TRBV12-5	.	TRBD1	19	CASANIRDRGRRVNTEAFF	TGTGCTAGTGCAAACATCCGGGACAGGGGGCGGAGGGTGAACACTGAAGCTTTCTTT
TRBJ2-7	TRBV9	.	.	13	CASSVSTGFEQYF	TGTGCCAGCAGCGTATCGACAGGTTTTGAACAGTACTTC
TRBJ1-2	TRBV18	.	.	16	CASSPLQTGANYGYTF	TGTGCCAGCTCACCACTACAGACGGGAGCCAACTATGGCTACACCTTC
TRBJ1-4	TRBV7-9	.	TRBD1	18	CASSLGPGQGALNEKLFF	TGTGCCAGCAGCTTAGGGCCGGGACAGGGGGCGCTGAATGAAAAACTGTTTTTT
TRBJ2-3	TRBV27	.	TRBD2	18	CASSSSGTKLDDTDTQYF	TGTGCCAGCAGTTCATCCGGGACTAAACTAGACGACACAGATACGCAGTATTTT
TRBJ2-7	TRBV4-1	.	TRBD2	19	CASSQGIPPTSGISYEQYF	TGCGCCAGCAGCCAAGGTATACCGCCGACTAGCGGGATCTCCTACGAGCAGTACTTC
TRBJ2-2	TRBV19	.	.	18	CASSITLGGRTNTGELFF	TGTGCCAGTAGTATAACCCTGGGGGGTCGTACGAACACCGGGGAGCTGTTTTTT
TRBJ2-3	TRBV2	.	TRBD2	15	CASSGLAGFTDTQYF	TGTGCCAGCAGTGGTCTAGCGGGATTTACAGATACGCAGTATTTT
TRBJ1-3	TRBV5-1	.	.	13	CASSPDGANTIYF	TGCGCCAGCAGCCCGGACGGAGCAAACACCATATATTTT
TRBJ2-7	TRBV4-1	.	.	11	CASSHGGEQYF	TGCGCCAGCAGCCATGGTGGGGAGCAGTACTTC
TRBJ2-7	TRBV4-1	.	TRBD1	16	CASSHHDQGVTYEQYF	TGCGCCAGCAGCCACCACGACCAGGGGGTAACCTACGAGCAGTACTTC
TRBJ1-2	TRBV3-1/TRBV3-2	once	.	15	CASSQVDRDYYGYTF	TGTGCCAGCAGCCAAGTCGACAGAGACTACTATGGCTACACCTTC
TRBJ2-3	TRBV10-3	once	.	13	CAVSGLTQDTQYF	TGTGCCGTCAGTGGACTTACCCAAGATACGCAGTATTTT
TRBJ1-1	TRBV7-9	.	.	13	CASSLGDLRKAFF	TGTGCCAGCAGCTTAGGGGATCTGAGAAAAGCTTTCTTT
TRBJ1-3	TRBV12-3/TRBV12-4	.	.	13	CASSLGLPDTIYF	TGTGCCAGCAGCTTAGGCCTCCCCGACACCATATATTTT
TRBJ1-1	TRBV3-1/TRBV3-2	.	.	13	CASSQLENTEAFF	TGTGCCAGCAGCCAACTGGAGAACACTGAAGCTTTCTTT
TRBJ1-5	TRBV9	.	.	15	CASSVGGRSDQPQHF	TGTGCCAGCAGCGTAGGCGGACGGTCGGATCAGCCCCAGCATTTT
TRBJ1-2	TRBV10-3	.	TRBD1	16	CAISESRDRDGYGYTF	TGTGCCATCAGTGAGTCCCGGGACAGGGATGGCTATGGCTACACCTTC
TRBJ2-5	TRBV24-1	.	TRBD2	16	CATSDLSLAEQETQYF	TGTGCCACCAGTGATTTGTCACTAGCGGAACAAGAGACCCAGTACTTC
TRBJ2-4	TRBV5-1	.	TRBD2	17	CASSPGRAGGAKNIQYF	TGCGCCAGCAGCCCGGGACGAGCGGGGGGAGCCAAAAACATTCAGTACTTC
TRBJ1-1	TRBV7-9	.	.	15	CATRGVSGRGTEAFF	TGTGCCACCAGAGGTGTGTCGGGGAGAGGCACTGAAGCTTTCTTT
TRBJ2-4	TRBV10-3	once	TRBD1	15	CAISANPGQKNIQYF	TGTGCCATCAGTGCAAATCCGGGACAGAAAAACATTCAGTACTTC
TRBJ1-2	TRBV6-5	few	.	13	CASTAAANYGYTF	TGTGCCAGCACGGCGGCAGCTAACTATGGCTACACCTTC
TRBJ2-1	TRBV5-1	.	.	15	CASSFFGVQNNEQFF	TGCGCCAGCAGCTTCTTTGGAGTGCAAAACAATGAGCAGTTCTTC
TRBJ2-7	TRBV14	.	.	14	CASSQDGGLYEQYF	TGTGCCAGCAGCCAAGATGGTGGACTCTACGAGCAGTACTTC
TRBJ2-3	TRBV7-6	once	.	13	CASSLDSPDTQYF	TGTGCCAGCAGCCTGGACAGTCCAGATACGCAGTATTTT
TRBJ1-4	TRBV7-9	.	.	13	CASSSLGGEKLFF	TGTGCCAGCAGCTCGCTCGGGGGTGAAAAACTGTTTTTT
TRBJ2-2	TRBV21-1	few	.	15	CASSTDRGSTGELFF	TGTGCCAGCAGCACCGACAGGGGTAGCACCGGGGAGCTGTTTTTT
TRBJ2-5	TRBV3-1/TRBV3-2	.	.	12	CASSHDQETQYF	TGTGCCAGCAGCCATGACCAAGAGACCCAGTACTTC
TRBJ1-2	TRBV20-1	once	.	11	CSARMFEGYTF	TGCAGTGCTCGGATGTTTGAAGGCTACACCTTC
TRBJ2-7	TRBV7-2	.	TRBD2	14	CASSSREGQYEQYF	TGTGCCAGCAGCTCGCGGGAGGGCCAATACGAGCAGTACTTC
TRBJ2-2	TRBV24-1	.	TRBD1	16	CATSDFGQGASGELFF	TGTGCCACCAGTGATTTTGGGCAGGGGGCTTCGGGGGAGCTGTTTTTT